A single sample is the source of the 25 T cell receptor beta chains below, sequenced in a study of early T cells in non-severe SARS-CoV-2 infection. Each CDR3 protein is one row after TCRdb ran MiXCR on the 5' RACE reads. The table shows 75,000 to 100,000 distinct CDR3 sequences, with roughly 15% occurring only once. Specimen: whole blood. The receptors stem from an adult who was a healthcare worker with PCR-confirmed SARS-CoV-2 infection or an uninfected control (not recorded which).

This clonotype is medium-sized. The chain uses TRBV28 and TRBJ2-6, with D uncertain. The length of the CDR3 is 14 residues. The V gene's germline CDR1 is MDHEN and CDR2 SYDVKM. Trimming cost V 6 bases and J 8 bases, with 14 bases left between them. Here the CDR3 reads CASRPGGDPNVLTF. The CDR3 DNA is TGTGCCAGCAGACCGGGTGGAGACCCCAACGTCCTGACTTTC.

In its sample, this clonotype was seen many times. The CDR3 here is CASSHDSNTDTQYF. In nucleotides, the CDR3 is TGTGCCAGCAGTCACGACAGCAACACAGATACGCAGTATTTT. The chain combines TRBV7-6 with TRBJ2-3, with D possibly being TRBD1 (5 bases). This CDR3 region has 14 residues. In germline, CDR1 is SGHVS, CDR2 FNYEAQ. Trimming took off 6 bases at V and 2 bases at J, with 12 bases between the two ends.

This rearrangement joins TRBV5-1 to TRBJ2-7; the D call may be TRBD1 or TRBD2 (6 bases each). Germline CDR1 reads SGHRS; CDR2 reads YFSETQ. The CDR3 sequence is 14 residues long. V was pared by 0 bases and J by 2 bases, with 9 bases between. CDR3 loop: CASSLEGGTYEQYF. CDR3 sequence (DNA): TGCGCCAGCAGCTTGGAAGGGGGGACCTACGAGCAGTACTTC.

This clonotype was recorded at least ten times. The V gene is TRBV18, the J gene TRBJ2-7; a weak D match, TRBD1 (6 bases). Trimming cost V 2 bases and J 4 bases, with 9 bases left between them. Germline V gene data show CDR1 as KGHSH and CDR2 as LQKENI. CDR3 length: 13 amino acids. Here the CDR3 reads CASSPGQLYEQYF. Written as DNA, the CDR3 is TGTGCCAGCTCACCAGGACAGCTTTACGAGCAGTACTTC.

The chain recombines TRBV5-5 with TRBJ2-5; TRBD1 aligns across 7 bases. With 4 bases clipped from V and 8 bases from J, the junction kept 20 bases outside the gene matches. The CDR3 consists of 17 residues. Germline CDR1 and CDR2: SGHKS and YYEKEE (reference sequence). DNA for the CDR3: TGTGCCAGCAGCCGTAACCCACCCGGGACAGTCAAGAGAACCCAGTACTTC. Translated, it gives CASSRNPPGTVKRTQYF. Drawing the rest from reference TRBV5-5 and TRBJ2-5, the complete variable domain is DAGVTQSPTHLIKTRGQQVTLRCSPISGHKSVSWYQQVLGQGPQFIFQYYEKEERGRGNFPDRFSARQFPNYSSELNVNALLLGDSALYLCASSRNPPGTVKRTQYFGPGTRLLVL.

The rearrangement joins TRBV7-8 to TRBJ2-3; 7 nucleotides agree with TRBD2. Trimming cost V 5 bases and J 1 base; bases outside gene matches: 6. CDR3 length: 15 residues. The germline V gene encodes CDR1 SGHVS and CDR2 FQNEAQ. The CDR3 is CASSERGPRTDTQYF. DNA of the CDR3: TGTGCCAGCAGCGAGCGGGGTCCTCGCACAGATACGCAGTATTTT.

The V call is TRBV12-3 or TRBV12-4, the J call TRBJ2-7, with 7 bases matching TRBD2. V dropped 6 bases and J dropped 3; count of bases not matched to a gene: 2. The CDR3 extends over 12 amino acids. The CDR3 DNA sequence: TGTGCCAGCAGGGGGGGGGACTACGAGCAGTACTTC. Its translation: CASRGGDYEQYF.

Many counts were recorded for this clonotype. V is TRBV7-2 and J is TRBJ2-7; TRBD1 aligns across 7 bases. The junction had 5 bases not matched to a gene; V was cut back by 1 base and J by 2 bases. Germline CDR1 reads SGHTA; CDR2 reads FQGNSA. CDR3 length: 15 amino acids. In nucleotides, the CDR3 is TGTGCCAGCAGCTTAGAGACAGGGCATCCCTACGAGCAGTACTTC. Its protein product is CASSLETGHPYEQYF.

This clonotype has only a few counts. This sequence joins TRBV18 and TRBJ2-7; no firm D call. The CDR3 spans 13 residues. Trimming took 4 bases from V and 7 from J, leaving 14 bases between them. Per the germline V gene, CDR1 is KGHSH and CDR2 is LQKENI. In DNA, the CDR3 is TGTGCCAGCTCACTTCTGGACCGTGGTGAGCAGTACTTC. Amino acids: CASSLLDRGEQYF.

The V and J genes are TRBV19 and TRBJ1-5; TRBD1 is a possible D gene (5 bases). Germline V lookup: CDR1 LNHDA, CDR2 SQIVND (reference sequence). The CDR3 consists of 13 residues. Trimming took 0 bases from V and 15 from J, leaving 15 bases between them. The CDR3 is CASSIEKQGSRHF. The CDR3 DNA sequence: TGTGCCAGTAGTATAGAAAAGCAGGGATCCCGGCATTTT.

Ten or more counts support this clonotype. The genes are TRBV6-5 and TRBJ2-2, with no clear D. This CDR3 region has 12 residues. Germline CDR1 and CDR2: MNHEY and SVGAGI. Trimming shortened V by 0 bases and J by 7 bases, and 3 bases separated the two germline ends. CDR3 in DNA: TGTGCCAGCAGTTACTCGAACGGGGAGCTGTTTTTT. Encoded protein: CASSYSNGELFF.

This clonotype was counted only a few times. The chain is built from TRBV20-1 and TRBJ2-4; D is undetermined. Germline lookup yields CDR1 DFQATT and CDR2 SNEGSKA (reference sequence). This CDR3 is 11 amino acids long. Trimming took off 6 bases at V and 7 bases at J, with 10 bases between the two ends. The CDR3: CSAPDNNIQYF. The DNA of the CDR3 is TGCAGTGCCCCCGACAACAACATTCAGTACTTC.

The sample holds a few counts of this clonotype. The V gene is TRBV5-1, the J gene TRBJ2-3; D tentatively fits TRBD1 or TRBD2 (6 bases each). This CDR3 has 15 residues. Trimming removed 0 bases at V and 4 bases at J, with 12 bases between. CDR1 is SGHRS and CDR2 is YFSETQ in the germline V gene. CDR3 sequence: CASSLAEGEADTQYF. The CDR3 nucleotides are TGCGCCAGCAGCTTGGCCGAGGGGGAGGCAGATACGCAGTATTTT.

This clonotype was seen a few times. The chain employs TRBV7-9 and TRBJ1-4, with D perhaps matching TRBD1 (5 bases). The V end lost 9 bases, the J end lost 7 bases, and 18 bases lay between the germline ends. The CDR3 extends over 14 amino acids. CDR1 SEHNR and CDR2 FQNEAQ come from the germline V gene (reference sequence). CDR3 sequence (DNA): TGTGCCAGTGGACCGGGGCCCGATGGTGAAAAACTGTTTTTT. Translated, it gives CASGPGPDGEKLFF. Full variable domain (remainder filled in from reference TRBV7-9 and TRBJ1-4): DTGVSQNPRHKITKRGQNVTFRCDPISEHNRLYWYRQTLGQGPEFLTYFQNEAQLEKSRLLSDRFSAERPKGSFSTLEIQRTEQGDSAMYLCASGPGPDGEKLFFGSGTQLSVL.

The genes are TRBV10-2 and TRBJ2-2, with D perhaps matching TRBD1 (5 bases). The CDR3 has 14 amino acids. Deletions cut 6 bases from V and 0 bases from J, with 8 bases between. Germline-derived CDR1 and CDR2 are WSHSY and SAAADI. CDR3 region: CASRQDTNTGELFF. In DNA form, the CDR3 reads TGCGCCAGCAGACAGGATACGAACACCGGGGAGCTGTTTTTT.

The V gene is TRBV7-6, the J gene TRBJ2-5; possible D gene TRBD2, 5 bases. This CDR3 has 14 residues. The germline V gene has CDR1 SGHVS and CDR2 FNYEAQ. Trimming removed 1 base at V and 5 bases at J, with 11 bases between. CDR3 loop: CASSLVGVGETQYF. DNA of the CDR3: TGTGCCAGCAGCTTAGTCGGGGTTGGGGAGACCCAGTACTTC. Variable domain in full (rest from reference TRBV7-6 and TRBJ2-5): GAGVSQSPRYKVTKRGQDVALRCDPISGHVSLYWYRQALGQGPEFLTYFNYEAQQDKSGLPNDRFSAERPEGSISTLTIQRTEQRDSAMYRCASSLVGVGETQYFGPGTRLLVL.

This clonotype was detected a few times. The chain is built from TRBV7-9 and TRBJ2-5; a possible D gene is TRBD2 (5 bases). V lost 4 bases, J lost 9 bases, and 12 bases lay in between. The CDR3 consists of 12 residues. Germline V gene sequence: CDR1 SEHNR, CDR2 FQNEAQ (reference sequence). The CDR3 loop reads CASSSLYGAQYF. CDR3 nucleotide sequence: TGTGCCAGCAGCTCCCTTTACGGGGCCCAGTACTTC.

This clonotype was recorded many times. The chain couples TRBV5-6 to TRBJ1-2, with 8 nucleotides matching TRBD1. Per germline, CDR1 SGHDT and CDR2 YYEEEE. The CDR3 covers 16 residues. Losses at the gene ends were 1 base for V and 4 bases for J; bases not matched to a gene: 9. CDR3 DNA: TGTGCCAGCAGCTTGTTAATGTATGGACAGGGCTATGGCTACACCTTC. Its translation is CASSLLMYGQGYGYTF.

The V and J genes are TRBV28 and TRBJ2-3; 12 nucleotides agree with TRBD2. Germline CDR1 MDHEN, CDR2 SYDVKM. The ends lost 7 bases at V and 8 bases at J; junction bases unmatched: 10. The CDR3 is 15 amino acids. The CDR3 reads CASMELAGGGGTQYF. DNA of the CDR3: TGTGCCAGCATGGAACTAGCGGGAGGAGGAGGTACGCAGTATTTT.

This clonotype turned up a few times. The chain links TRBV10-3 to TRBJ2-2, with D possibly being TRBD1 (6 bases). Trimming cost V 6 bases and J 9 bases, with 11 bases left between them. This CDR3 is 12 amino acids long. CDR1 is ENHRY and CDR2 is SYGVKD in the germline V gene. The CDR3 loop is CAISRGDRELFF. The CDR3, as DNA: TGTGCCATCAGCAGGGGAGACCGGGAGCTGTTTTTT.

The rearrangement joins TRBV20-1 to TRBJ1-4; tentatively, D is TRBD1 (5 bases). Trimming cost V 6 bases and J 10 bases, with 18 bases left between them. The CDR3 is 13 amino acids. Per the germline V gene, CDR1 is DFQATT and CDR2 is SNEGSKA (reference sequence). The CDR3 loop is CSAQVGGSVKLFF. The CDR3 nucleotides are TGCAGTGCACAAGTCGGGGGAAGTGTAAAACTGTTTTTT.

The J gene is TRBJ1-6, the V gene TRBV27; D not certain. The V gene's germline CDR1 is MNHEY and CDR2 SMNVEV (reference sequence). This CDR3 contains 17 residues. V was pared by 3 bases and J by 8 bases, with 20 bases between. The DNA for the CDR3 is TGTGCCAGCAGTTTCCGCCGCGGGAGCAGTATCGATTCACCCCTCCACTTT. Its translation is CASSFRRGSSIDSPLHF.

The gene calls are TRBV30 and TRBJ2-3, with 8 bases lining up with TRBD2. Germline V CDR1 and CDR2: GTSNPN, SVGIG (reference sequence). With V trimmed by 3 bases and J by 5 bases, 10 bases remained unmatched. The CDR3 is 15 amino acids. In DNA, the CDR3 is TGTGCCTGGAGCGCTTCGGGGGGGCTGGGAGATACGCAGTATTTT. Protein sequence: CAWSASGGLGDTQYF.

The chain combines TRBV28 with TRBJ1-3; D unresolved. Germline V gene lookup returns CDR1 MDHEN and CDR2 SYDVKM. The CDR3 contains 10 residues. V was pared by 10 bases and J by 9 bases, with 10 bases between. CDR3 nucleotide sequence: TGTGCCAACTCCCCGGCCACCATATATTTT. Translated, it gives CANSPATIYF.

The rearrangement joins TRBV12-3 or TRBV12-4 to TRBJ2-7; unclear D gene. CDR3 size: 14 residues. V lost 5 bases and J 6 bases, leaving 17 bases between the germline ends. This CDR3 reads CASSRAGLVSEQYF. CDR3 nucleotide sequence: TGTGCCAGCAGTCGGGCTGGGCTAGTCTCCGAGCAGTACTTC.